The rows below give T cell receptor beta chains drawn from one sample of a study of blood T cells in healthy people across ages. MiXCR, applied by TCRdb to the 5' RACE reads, yields one record per CDR3 protein. Among 650,000 to 800,000 distinct CDR3 sequences listed, roughly 44% were seen once. The source material was blood. These receptors were obtained from a man aged 60 to 69 in good health. The CDR3 runs from the conserved cysteine through the conserved F or W. Each record gives: CDR3 protein, CDR3 DNA, CDR3 length, J gene, D gene, V gene, clone size. D genes are given only for firm matches. For some rows the clone size is stated as once, few or many, or as a class when expanded; others skip it.

CATGAPGEGNIQYF,TGTGCCACCGGCGCCCCGGGAGAGGGAAACATTCAGTACTTC,14,TRBJ2-4,.,TRBV10-3,few
CASSLVGGGRDEQYF,TGCGCCAGCAGCTTGGTGGGAGGAGGGCGCGACGAGCAGTACTTC,15,TRBJ2-7,.,TRBV5-1,.
CASRRGDRGHQETQYF,TGTGCCAGCAGAAGGGGGGACAGGGGCCATCAAGAGACCCAGTACTTC,16,TRBJ2-5,TRBD1,TRBV27,.
CASRTGVGKLFF,TGTGCCAGCAGGACAGGGGTTGGAAAACTGTTTTTT,12,TRBJ1-4,TRBD1,TRBV28,.
CASRVGGPKRDTQYF,TGTGCCAGCCGGGTCGGGGGCCCCAAAAGGGATACGCAGTATTTT,15,TRBJ2-3,.,TRBV12-3/TRBV12-4,once
CASSLGPDQETQYF,TGTGCCAGCAGCTTAGGTCCAGACCAAGAGACCCAGTACTTC,14,TRBJ2-5,.,TRBV7-2,few
CSAMGSGGYGYTF,TGCAGTGCTATGGGCAGCGGCGGCTATGGCTACACCTTC,13,TRBJ1-2,.,TRBV20-1,.
CASELTGSSYNEQFF,TGCGCCAGCGAGCTTACCGGGAGCTCCTACAATGAGCAGTTCTTC,15,TRBJ2-1,.,TRBV5-1,.
CAISEPGSEQYF,TGTGCCATCAGTGAACCCGGGAGTGAGCAGTACTTC,12,TRBJ2-7,.,TRBV10-3,few
CASSQIGAGTNEQFF,TGCGCCAGCAGCCAAATCGGGGCCGGGACCAATGAGCAGTTCTTC,15,TRBJ2-1,.,TRBV4-1,.
CASSPRQAGANVLTF,TGTGCCAGCAGTCCCCGGCAGGCTGGGGCCAACGTCCTGACTTTC,15,TRBJ2-6,.,TRBV12-3/TRBV12-4,few
CASSPFGGRGNSYEQYF,TGTGCCAGCAGCCCATTTGGGGGGCGGGGGAACTCCTACGAGCAGTACTTC,17,TRBJ2-7,.,TRBV21-1,.
CASDAGQGSYEQYF,TGTGCTAGTGACGCGGGACAGGGCTCCTACGAGCAGTACTTC,14,TRBJ2-7,TRBD1,TRBV12-5,.
CASGYRRGQQEKLFF,TGTGCCAGCGGTTACAGGAGGGGGCAACAGGAAAAACTGTTTTTT,15,TRBJ1-4,TRBD1,TRBV7-9,.
CASSSGLRDTTYEQYF,TGTGCCAGCAGCTCTGGGCTCCGGGACACGACCTACGAGCAGTACTTC,16,TRBJ2-7,.,TRBV7-3,few
CSASQGTSLTLSTDTQYF,TGCAGTGCTAGCCAAGGGACTAGCCTAACTCTAAGCACAGATACGCAGTATTTT,18,TRBJ2-3,TRBD2,TRBV20-1,.
CSASQGQLFEQYF,TGCAGTGCTAGCCAGGGACAGTTATTCGAGCAGTACTTC,13,TRBJ2-7,TRBD1,TRBV20-1,many
CATGGPVYNEQYF,TGTGCCACCGGGGGGCCCGTATATAATGAGCAGTACTTC,13,TRBJ2-5,.,TRBV24-1,.
CASSYSGETPQHF,TGTGCCAGCAGTTACTCTGGGGAGACGCCCCAGCATTTT,13,TRBJ1-5,.,TRBV6-2/TRBV6-3,.
CSARREGGMNTEAFF,TGCAGTGCTAGAAGAGAGGGAGGCATGAACACTGAAGCTTTCTTT,15,TRBJ1-1,.,TRBV20-1,.
CAISEQGQVYGYTF,TGTGCCATCAGTGAGCAGGGACAGGTCTATGGCTACACCTTC,14,TRBJ1-2,TRBD1,TRBV10-3,few
CASSSGTGRRNEQFF,TGCGCCAGCAGCTCCGGGACAGGGAGAAGGAATGAGCAGTTCTTC,15,TRBJ2-1,TRBD1,TRBV5-1,.
CASSQLSGRQETQYF,TGTGCCAGCAGCCAACTTAGCGGACGACAAGAGACCCAGTACTTC,15,TRBJ2-5,.,TRBV14,few
CASSHLTGRDGYTF,TGTGCCAGCAGCCACCTGACAGGGCGGGATGGCTACACCTTC,14,TRBJ1-2,TRBD1,TRBV4-2,.
CSAREPTGFYEQYF,TGCAGTGCTAGAGAACCTACAGGGTTCTACGAGCAGTACTTC,14,TRBJ2-7,.,TRBV20-1,.
CASSTRVGYTF,TGTGCCAGCAGCACCCGGGTAGGGTACACCTTC,11,TRBJ1-2,.,TRBV6-5,few
CASSLVGGVIDQPQHF,TGTGCCAGCAGCTTAGTGGGTGGGGTCATTGATCAGCCCCAGCATTTT,16,TRBJ1-5,.,TRBV7-8,few
CARIPLAGGPTETQYF,TGTGCCCGCATCCCCCTAGCGGGGGGGCCGACCGAGACCCAGTACTTC,16,TRBJ2-5,TRBD2,TRBV5-5,.
CASSLATGQGEILSKNIQYF,TGTGCCAGCAGCTTAGCGACCGGACAGGGGGAGATTCTTTCCAAAAACATTCAGTACTTC,20,TRBJ2-4,TRBD1,TRBV11-2,.
CASSPGEGLQETQYF,TGTGCCAGCAGCCCCGGGGAGGGTCTGCAAGAGACCCAGTACTTC,15,TRBJ2-5,TRBD2,TRBV7-2,.
CASSDGPYGYTF,TGCGCCAGTTCGGACGGACCCTATGGCTACACCTTC,12,TRBJ1-2,.,TRBV4-3,few
CASSPPARTDTQYF,TGTGCCAGCTCACCACCGGCTCGCACAGATACGCAGTATTTT,14,TRBJ2-3,.,TRBV18,few
CASSLNAGRNTEAFF,TGTGCCAGCAGCTTAAACGCGGGAAGGAACACTGAAGCTTTCTTT,15,TRBJ1-1,.,TRBV7-3,.
CASRPDGAYGYTF,TGTGCCAGCAGACCCGACGGAGCCTATGGCTACACCTTC,13,TRBJ1-2,.,TRBV6-5,.
CASSQESRRQGNHEQYF,TGCGCCAGCAGCCAAGAGTCACGGAGACAGGGGAATCATGAGCAGTACTTC,17,TRBJ2-7,TRBD1,TRBV4-3,.
CSAKYGTGKYTEAFF,TGCAGTGCCAAGTACGGGACAGGGAAATACACTGAAGCTTTCTTT,15,TRBJ1-1,TRBD1,TRBV20-1,.
CASSPPGAQYF,TGTGCCAGCAGCCCCCCTGGGGCCCAGTACTTC,11,TRBJ2-5,.,TRBV7-9,.
CASRGPPYNEQFF,TGTGCCAGCAGGGGACCACCCTACAATGAGCAGTTCTTC,13,TRBJ2-1,.,TRBV7-9,.
CSTKTGSGYTF,TGCAGTACAAAGACAGGGTCGGGCTACACCTTC,11,TRBJ1-2,TRBD1,TRBV20-1,.
CASSLIGADTGELFF,TGTGCCAGCAGTTTAATCGGGGCGGACACCGGGGAGCTGTTTTTT,15,TRBJ2-2,.,TRBV2,.
CASRVGGITDTQYF,TGTGCCAGCCGGGTGGGGGGCATCACAGATACGCAGTATTTT,14,TRBJ2-3,.,TRBV6-1,.
CASSQGTGGSEQFF,TGTGCCAGCAGCCAGGGGACAGGGGGATCGGAGCAGTTCTTC,14,TRBJ2-1,TRBD1,TRBV7-9,few
CASSSPGKSYEQYF,TGTGCCAGCAGTTCCCCCGGTAAATCCTACGAGCAGTACTTC,14,TRBJ2-7,.,TRBV27,few
CACRLRAVYNSPLHF,TGTGCCTGCCGATTACGGGCAGTCTATAATTCACCCCTCCACTTT,15,TRBJ1-6,.,TRBV30,.
CASSLVWPSYEQYF,TGTGCCAGCAGCTTAGTTTGGCCCTCCTACGAGCAGTACTTC,14,TRBJ2-7,.,TRBV7-2,.
CASSAKQASYEQYF,TGTGCCAGCAGTGCAAAACAGGCCTCCTACGAGCAGTACTTC,14,TRBJ2-7,.,TRBV2,.
CASSPWTSEGEQYF,TGTGCCAGCAGTCCCTGGACTAGTGAAGGCGAGCAGTACTTC,14,TRBJ2-7,TRBD2,TRBV6-1,.
CSAISGGTYEQYF,TGCAGTGCTATTAGCGGGGGAACCTACGAGCAGTACTTC,13,TRBJ2-7,TRBD2,TRBV20-1,.
CASSLGHRSATDTQYF,TGTGCCAGCAGCTTAGGGCATAGGTCAGCAACAGATACGCAGTATTTT,16,TRBJ2-3,.,TRBV7-2,.
CASIDQISYEQYF,TGTGCCAGCATAGATCAAATCTCCTACGAGCAGTACTTC,13,TRBJ2-7,.,TRBV2,.
CASRKVSGSSYEQYF,TGTGCCAGCAGAAAGGTTTCAGGGAGCTCCTACGAGCAGTACTTC,15,TRBJ2-7,.,TRBV21-1,few
CANGPTSFTNTGELFF,TGCGCCAACGGCCCCACATCATTCACGAACACCGGGGAGCTGTTTTTT,16,TRBJ2-2,.,TRBV5-1,.
CSVSGQFREKLFF,TGCAGCGTATCGGGACAGTTTCGAGAAAAACTGTTTTTT,13,TRBJ1-4,TRBD1,TRBV29-1,few
CASRDSPTAYEQYF,TGTGCCAGCAGAGACAGTCCCACCGCGTACGAGCAGTACTTC,14,TRBJ2-7,.,TRBV12-3/TRBV12-4,few
CASSPSGSSYGYTF,TGTGCCAGCTCACCTTCGGGGTCGAGCTATGGCTACACCTTC,14,TRBJ1-2,.,TRBV18,.